What follows are 7 T cell receptor beta chains derived from one specimen sequenced in a study of blood T cell repertoires in COVID-19. Sequencing was performed with immunoSEQ multiplex PCR; in TCRdb, only in-frame clones are kept and a portion is missing. Among fewer than 250,000 clones listed, about 82% were seen once. What was sequenced was peripheral blood. These receptors were obtained from an older woman with active or convalescent COVID-19.

The chain joins TRBV27 to TRBJ1-2; D remains ambiguous. The germline CDR1 and CDR2 sequences are MNHEY and SMNVEV (reference sequence). The CDR3 extends over 17 amino acids. V dropped 5 bases and J dropped 5 bases, with 24 bases sitting between them. The CDR3: CASSPIFVSGMRYGYTF. The DNA of the CDR3 is TGTGCCAGCAGTCCCATATTTGTTTCGGGAATGCGGTATGGCTACACCTTC.

The gene calls are TRBV2 and TRBJ2-2, with D possibly being TRBD2 (5 bases). Trimming removed 6 bases from V and 5 bases from J, with 16 bases in between. Germline lookup yields CDR1 SNHLY and CDR2 FYNNEI. The CDR3 runs 15 residues. The CDR3 loop is CASSQRSTRTGELFF. As DNA, the CDR3 is TGTGCCAGCAGCCAGAGGTCAACTAGAACCGGGGAGCTGTTTTTT.

The CDR3 spells CASSSSRTGPTGELFF. CDR3 nucleotide sequence: TGTGCCAGCAGCTCCTCGCGGACAGGGCCTACCGGGGAGCTGTTTTTT. This chain joins TRBV7-9 and TRBJ2-2, with 8 bases matching TRBD1. Trimming removed 4 bases from V and 5 bases from J; junction bases left unmatched: 9. CDR3 length: 16 residues. Germline V gene data show CDR1 as SEHNR and CDR2 as FQNEAQ (reference sequence).

This clone was picked up a small number of times. Here the CDR3 DNA reads TGTGCCAGCAGTGAACGGGGGGGACTGAACACCGGGGAGCTGTTTTTT. Protein: CASSERGGLNTGELFF. This rearrangement joins TRBV2 to TRBJ2-2; 8 nucleotides line up with TRBD2. Losses at the gene ends were 2 bases for V and 1 base for J; bases not matched to a gene: 3. The CDR3 is made up of 16 amino acids. Per the germline V gene, CDR1 is SNHLY and CDR2 is FYNNEI.

The CDR3 protein is CASSEGREGPDTQYF. CDR3 in DNA: TGTGCCAGCAGTGAAGGGCGGGAGGGCCCCGATACGCAGTATTTT. The gene calls are TRBV6-1 and TRBJ2-3; 9 bases agree with TRBD2. The CDR3 consists of 15 residues. V was pared by 1 base and J by 6 bases, with 5 bases of the junction left unmatched. From germline, CDR1 is MNHNS and CDR2 SASEGT.

The genes are TRBV28 and TRBJ1-3; D not resolved. Germline CDR1 reads MDHEN; CDR2 reads SYDVKM. The V and J ends lost 1 base and 4 bases respectively, with 11 bases between them. There are 15 residues in the CDR3. DNA of the CDR3: TGTGCCAGCAGTTTATTTTGGGGAGTCGGAAACACCATATATTTT. This gives the protein CASSLFWGVGNTIYF.

The rearrangement joins TRBV6-2 or TRBV6-3 to TRBJ2-7, with D possibly being TRBD2 (5 bases). Germline lookup yields CDR1 MNHEY and CDR2 SVGEGT. Trimming left V 4 bases short and J 5 bases short, with 9 bases between. CDR3 length: 12 amino acids. The CDR3 coding sequence is TGTGCCAGCAGTTCGGACGGGGACGAGCAGTACTTC. Amino acid sequence: CASSSDGDEQYF.